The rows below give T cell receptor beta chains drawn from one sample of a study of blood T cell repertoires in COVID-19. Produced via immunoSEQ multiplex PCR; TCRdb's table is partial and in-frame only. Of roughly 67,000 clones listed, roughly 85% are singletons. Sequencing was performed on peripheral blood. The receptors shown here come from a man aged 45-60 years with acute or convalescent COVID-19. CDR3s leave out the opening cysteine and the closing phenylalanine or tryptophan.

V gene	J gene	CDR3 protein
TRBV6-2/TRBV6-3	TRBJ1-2	ASSSIPTDIKANYGYT
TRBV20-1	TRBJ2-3	SASLQPTGADTQY
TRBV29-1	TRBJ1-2	SVGREGGGYT
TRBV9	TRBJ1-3	ASGSEGNTIY
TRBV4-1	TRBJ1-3	ASSQPQGTIY
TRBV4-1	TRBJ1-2	ASSQTWGDNYGYT
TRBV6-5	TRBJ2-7	ASRAGTYYEQY
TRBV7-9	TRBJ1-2	ASSLTAYGYT
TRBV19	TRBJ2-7	ASSIGSGGYEQY
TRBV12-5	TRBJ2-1	ASGLPPISGGVDNEQF
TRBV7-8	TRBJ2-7	ASSLTGGYEQY
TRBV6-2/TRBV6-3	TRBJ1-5	ASSYAGSNQPQH
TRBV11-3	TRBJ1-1	ASSLGTGERTEAF
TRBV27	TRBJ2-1	ASSVEARSTYEQF
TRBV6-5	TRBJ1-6	ASSYRNSPLH
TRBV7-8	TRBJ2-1	ASSNPDYKERNEQF
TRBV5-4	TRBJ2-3	ASSLKTGADTQY
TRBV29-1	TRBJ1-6	SVRLRADNSPLH
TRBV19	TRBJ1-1	ASSKTGEETDTEAF
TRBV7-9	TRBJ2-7	ASSRGGTETWGEQY
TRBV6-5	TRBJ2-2	ASNVDRGPGELF
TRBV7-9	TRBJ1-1	ASSLRGLAEAF
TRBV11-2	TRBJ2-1	ASSLTSGANEQF
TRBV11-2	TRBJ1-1	ASSLDREGRPEAF
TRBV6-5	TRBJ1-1	ASSSGGTGNTEAF
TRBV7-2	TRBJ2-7	ASSPSGTPGY
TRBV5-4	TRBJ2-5	ASSQGETQY
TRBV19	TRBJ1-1	ASSRSQGDRDTEAF
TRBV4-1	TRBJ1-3	ASSQRDLGNTIY
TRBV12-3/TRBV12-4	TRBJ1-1	ASSFSEGTEAF
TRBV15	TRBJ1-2	ATSRDGRERSYT